Below, 6 T cell receptor beta chains from the same sample are listed, as sequenced in a study of T cells expressing NK-cell markers. TCRdb re-called the 5' RACE reads; every CDR3 protein appears as one record, without DNA. The sample table includes 250,000 to 300,000 distinct CDR3 sequences. The sample consisted of blood T cells: a sorted CD56 or NKG2C T cell subset, CD4+ or CD8+ T cells, or bulk PBMC T cells (not recorded which). The receptors derive from a woman aged 18 to 75 in good health.

This CDR3 reads CASSRVPGQGWSEAFF. V usage is TRBV11-1 and J usage is TRBJ1-1; lacking DNA, the TRBD1 call made by TCRdb goes unchecked. From germline, CDR1 is SGHAT and CDR2 FQDESV (reference sequence). The CDR3 has 16 residues.

The CDR3 loop reads CASTGQGGVNEQFF. This rearrangement joins TRBV5-1 to TRBJ2-1; TCRdb's D gene call, TRBD1, goes unchecked for lack of DNA. The CDR3 has 14 amino acids. The germline gives CDR1 SGHRS, CDR2 YFSETQ.

The V call is TRBV27, the J call TRBJ1-1. CDR1 is MNHEY and CDR2 is SMNVEV in the germline V gene (reference sequence). This CDR3 has 14 residues. The CDR3 sequence: CASTNVPTRAGAFF.

The chain has TRBV12-3 or TRBV12-4 and TRBJ1-5. The CDR3 runs 13 residues. CDR3 protein: CASTRQLNQPQHF.

CDR3 amino acids: CASSLSGAGYYEQYF. The chain links TRBV27 to TRBJ2-7; TCRdb proposes TRBD1, but this gene call is untestable without DNA. The CDR3 is made up of 15 amino acids. Germline CDR1 MNHEY, CDR2 SMNVEV (reference sequence).

The rearrangement links TRBV29-1 to TRBJ1-1. This CDR3 contains 13 residues. CDR1 and CDR2 from the germline V gene are SQVTM and ANQGSEA. CDR3 residues: CSVGDRRNTEAFF.